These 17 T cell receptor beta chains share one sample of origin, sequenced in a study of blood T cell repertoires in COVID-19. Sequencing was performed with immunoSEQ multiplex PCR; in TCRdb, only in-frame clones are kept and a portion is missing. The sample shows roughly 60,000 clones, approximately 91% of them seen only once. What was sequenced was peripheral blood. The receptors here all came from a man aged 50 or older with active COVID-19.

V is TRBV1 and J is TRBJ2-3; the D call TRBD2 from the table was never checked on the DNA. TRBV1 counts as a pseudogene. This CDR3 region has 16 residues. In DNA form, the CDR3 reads TGCACCAGCAGCCAAGGGACTAGCGGTAGCACAGATACGCAGTATTTT. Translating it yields CTSSQGTSGSTDTQYF.

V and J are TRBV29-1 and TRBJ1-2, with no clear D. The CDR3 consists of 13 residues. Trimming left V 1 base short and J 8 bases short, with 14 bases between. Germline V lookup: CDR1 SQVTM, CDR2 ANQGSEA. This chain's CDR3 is CSVEVLPLKGYTF. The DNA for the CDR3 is TGCAGCGTTGAAGTTCTCCCGCTAAAGGGCTACACCTTC.

CDR3 DNA: TGTGCCAGCAGCCTCCTGACTAGCGGGGGGTCCATGGGGGAGCAGTTCTTC. Its translation: CASSLLTSGGSMGEQFF. The gene calls are TRBV7-8 and TRBJ2-1; TRBD2 aligns across 13 bases. Per germline, CDR1 SGHVS and CDR2 FQNEAQ. The CDR3 sequence is 17 residues long. V shed 5 bases and J 10 bases; nucleotides not matched to a gene: 14.

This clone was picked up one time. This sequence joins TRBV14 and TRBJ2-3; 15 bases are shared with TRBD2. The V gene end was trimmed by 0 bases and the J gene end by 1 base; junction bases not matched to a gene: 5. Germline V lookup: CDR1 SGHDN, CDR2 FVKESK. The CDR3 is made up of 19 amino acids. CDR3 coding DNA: TGTGCCAGCAGCCAAGAAGGGACTAGCGGGGGGATGGGCACAGATACGCAGTATTTT. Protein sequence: CASSQEGTSGGMGTDTQYF.

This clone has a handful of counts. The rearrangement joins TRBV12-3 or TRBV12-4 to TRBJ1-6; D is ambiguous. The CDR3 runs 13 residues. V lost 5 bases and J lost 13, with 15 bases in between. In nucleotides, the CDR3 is TGTGCCAGCAGTAGGCTAGCCGGGTGGCCCCTCCACTTT. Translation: CASSRLAGWPLHF.

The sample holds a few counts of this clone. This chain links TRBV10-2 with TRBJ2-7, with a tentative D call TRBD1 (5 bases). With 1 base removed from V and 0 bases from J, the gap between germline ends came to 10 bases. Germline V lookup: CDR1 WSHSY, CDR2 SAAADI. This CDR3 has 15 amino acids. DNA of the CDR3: TGCGCCAGCAGTGAGTTGAGGACATTCTCCTACGAGCAGTACTTC. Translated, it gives CASSELRTFSYEQYF.

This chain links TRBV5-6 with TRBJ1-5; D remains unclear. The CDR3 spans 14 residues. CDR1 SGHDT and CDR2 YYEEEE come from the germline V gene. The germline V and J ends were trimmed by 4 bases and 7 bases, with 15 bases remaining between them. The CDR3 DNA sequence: TGTGCCAGCAGCCATGGATCGGGAGGCCAGCCCCAGCATTTT. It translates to CASSHGSGGQPQHF.

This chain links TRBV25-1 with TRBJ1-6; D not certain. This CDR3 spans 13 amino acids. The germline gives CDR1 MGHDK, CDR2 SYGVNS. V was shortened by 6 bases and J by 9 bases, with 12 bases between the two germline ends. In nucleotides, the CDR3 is TGTGCCAGCAGCAGAACAGATCCTTCACCCCTCCACTTT. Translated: CASSRTDPSPLHF. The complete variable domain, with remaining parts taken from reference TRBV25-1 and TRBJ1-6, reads EADIYQTPRYLVIGTGKKITLECSQTMGHDKMYWYQQDPGMELHLIHYSYGVNSTEKGDLSSESTVSRIRTEHFPLTLESARPSHTSQYLCASSRTDPSPLHFGNGTRLTVT.

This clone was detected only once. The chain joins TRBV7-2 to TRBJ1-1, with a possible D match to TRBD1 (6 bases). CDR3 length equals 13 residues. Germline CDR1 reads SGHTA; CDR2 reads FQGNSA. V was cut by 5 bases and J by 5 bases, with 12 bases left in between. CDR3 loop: CASSQRQETEAFF. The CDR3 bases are TGTGCCAGCAGCCAACGACAGGAGACTGAAGCTTTCTTT.

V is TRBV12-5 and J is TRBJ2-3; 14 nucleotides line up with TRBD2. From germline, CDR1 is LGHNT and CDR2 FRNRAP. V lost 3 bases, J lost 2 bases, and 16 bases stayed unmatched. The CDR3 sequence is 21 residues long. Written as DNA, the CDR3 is TGTGCTAGTGGTTTTCGACTAGCGGGGGGGGTAGTAGGGTTGACCACAGATACGCAGTATTTT. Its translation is CASGFRLAGGVVGLTTDTQYF.

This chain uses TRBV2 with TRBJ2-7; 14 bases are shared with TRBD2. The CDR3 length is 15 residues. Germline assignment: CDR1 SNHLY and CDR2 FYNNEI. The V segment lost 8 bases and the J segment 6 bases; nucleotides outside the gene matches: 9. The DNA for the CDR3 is TGTGCCAGCGCGGGACTAGCGGGGGCTCTAGGCGAGCAGTACTTC. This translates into CASAGLAGALGEQYF.

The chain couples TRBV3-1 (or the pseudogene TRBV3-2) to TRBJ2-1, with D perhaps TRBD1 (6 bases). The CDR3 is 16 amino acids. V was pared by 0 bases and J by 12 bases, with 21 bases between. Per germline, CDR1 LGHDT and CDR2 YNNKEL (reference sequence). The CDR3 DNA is TGTGCCAGCAGCCAAGATCGACAGGCAGGGGTGCTATTGCAGTTCTTC. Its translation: CASSQDRQAGVLLQFF.

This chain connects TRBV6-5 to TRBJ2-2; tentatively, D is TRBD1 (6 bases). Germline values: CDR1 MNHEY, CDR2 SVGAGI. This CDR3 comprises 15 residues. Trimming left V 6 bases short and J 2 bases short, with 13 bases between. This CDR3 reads CASSRDKANTGELFF. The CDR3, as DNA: TGTGCCAGCAGCCGGGACAAGGCCAACACCGGGGAGCTGTTTTTT.

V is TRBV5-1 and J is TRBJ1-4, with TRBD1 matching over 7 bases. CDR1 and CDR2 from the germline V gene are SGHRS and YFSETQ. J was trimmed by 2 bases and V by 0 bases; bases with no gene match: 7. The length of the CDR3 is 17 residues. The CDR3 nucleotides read TGCGCCAGCAGCTTGGACAGGGGTTCGGGTACTAATGAAAAACTGTTTTTT. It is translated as CASSLDRGSGTNEKLFF.

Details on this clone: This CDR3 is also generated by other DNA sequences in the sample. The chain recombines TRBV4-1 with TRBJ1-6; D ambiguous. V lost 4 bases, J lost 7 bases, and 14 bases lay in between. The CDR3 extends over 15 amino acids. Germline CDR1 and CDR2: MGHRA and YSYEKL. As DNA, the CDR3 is TGCGCCAGCAGCCGACTAAGGGAGGGAAATTCACCCCTCCACTTT. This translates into CASSRLREGNSPLHF.

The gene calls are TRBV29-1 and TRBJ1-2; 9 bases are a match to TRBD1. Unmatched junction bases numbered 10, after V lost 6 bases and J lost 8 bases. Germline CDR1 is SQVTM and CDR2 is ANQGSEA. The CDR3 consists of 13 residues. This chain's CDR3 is CSVGKTGGEGYTF. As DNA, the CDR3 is TGCAGCGTCGGAAAAACAGGGGGCGAAGGCTACACCTTC.

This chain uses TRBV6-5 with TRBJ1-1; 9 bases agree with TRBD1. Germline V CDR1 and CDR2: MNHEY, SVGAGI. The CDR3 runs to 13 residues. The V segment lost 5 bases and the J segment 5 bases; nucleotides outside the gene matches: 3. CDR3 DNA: TGTGCCAGCAGTAACGGACAGGGGACTGAAGCTTTCTTT. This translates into CASSNGQGTEAFF.